The next 10 T cell receptor beta chains were all read from a single sample in a study of shared clonotypes between healthy human individuals. Profiling relied on immunoSEQ multiplex PCR, and the TCRdb table lists in-frame clones only, not all of them. The table shows over a million clones, with less than 99% occurring only once. Sequenced input: naive CD4+ T cells sorted from blood. Stated subset: CD45RA+ positively selected. The receptors come from a man aged 25 to 40 in good health.

The V gene is TRBV4-1, the J gene TRBJ2-7; 7 bases are a match to TRBD2. After removal of 1 base from V and 3 bases from J, the junction contained 3 bases not matched to a gene. CDR3 length: 14 amino acids. Germline lookup yields CDR1 MGHRA and CDR2 YSYEKL. The CDR3 bases are TGCGCCAGCAGCCAAGGGCTAGCGGTCTACGAGCAGTACTTC. Translation gives CASSQGLAVYEQYF.

This rearrangement joins TRBV7-8 to TRBJ1-4; D unresolved. Germline V gives CDR1 SGHVS, CDR2 FQNEAQ. The CDR3 consists of 17 residues. The V gene lost 2 bases and the J gene lost 3 bases, with 16 bases spanning the gap. CDR3 in DNA: TGTGCCAGCAGCTTACCTACTGCCGGTATTTCTAATGAAAAACTGTTTTTT. Protein sequence: CASSLPTAGISNEKLFF.

The V and J genes are TRBV19 and TRBJ2-3; D is possibly TRBD1 (5 bases). Germline V lookup: CDR1 LNHDA, CDR2 SQIVND (reference sequence). V was pared by 3 bases and J by 2 bases, with 12 bases between. This CDR3 comprises 15 residues. CDR3 DNA sequence: TGTGCCAGTAGTATTTCAGGGCGGCTCACAGATACGCAGTATTTT. Amino acids: CASSISGRLTDTQYF.

The rearrangement joins TRBV5-4 to TRBJ2-2; D not resolved. Germline CDR1 and CDR2: SGHNT and YYREEE (reference sequence). Trimming cost V 4 bases and J 9 bases, with 10 bases left between them. This CDR3 region has 12 residues. CDR3 sequence reads: CASSIGFRELFF. CDR3 DNA sequence: TGTGCCAGCAGCATAGGCTTCCGGGAGCTGTTTTTT.

V usage is TRBV6-1 and J usage is TRBJ1-2, with D tentatively TRBD1 (5 bases). V was shortened by 7 bases and J by 3 bases, with 15 bases between the two germline ends. From germline, CDR1 is MNHNS and CDR2 SASEGT. The CDR3 is 14 residues long. CDR3 sequence: CASTPSRGDYGYTF. CDR3 DNA sequence: TGTGCCAGCACTCCCTCCCGGGGGGACTATGGCTACACCTTC.

This sequence joins TRBV28 and TRBJ1-3; D unclear. This CDR3 has 14 amino acids. V was trimmed by 1 base and J by 7 bases, leaving 11 bases between them. Germline CDR1 MDHEN, CDR2 SYDVKM. This chain's CDR3 is CASSLSLLENTIYF. CDR3 nucleotides: TGTGCCAGCAGTTTATCCCTCCTGGAGAACACCATATATTTT.

V is TRBV7-2 and J is TRBJ2-1; 8 bases match TRBD2. The CDR3 consists of 13 residues. The V gene's germline CDR1 is SGHTA and CDR2 FQGNSA. V was clipped by 1 base and J by 12 bases; unmatched bases: 5. CDR3 DNA sequence: TGTGCCAGCAGCTTAGAAGCGGGGGAATGGCAGTTCTTC. It translates to CASSLEAGEWQFF.

This rearrangement joins TRBV19 to TRBJ2-2, with 9 bases aligning to TRBD1. The length of the CDR3 is 16 residues. From germline, CDR1 is LNHDA and CDR2 SQIVND (reference sequence). With V trimmed by 3 bases and J by 4 bases, 6 bases remained unmatched. CDR3 protein: CASSMPGQGITGELFF. CDR3 coding DNA: TGTGCCAGTAGTATGCCGGGACAGGGAATCACCGGGGAGCTGTTTTTT.

The V gene is TRBV27, the J gene TRBJ1-1; D is ambiguous. Trimming pared 3 bases from V and 1 base from J, leaving 9 bases between. CDR3 size: 14 residues. Germline V lookup: CDR1 MNHEY, CDR2 SMNVEV (reference sequence). The chain's CDR3 is CASSLWGWNTEAFF. CDR3 bases: TGTGCCAGCAGTTTGTGGGGATGGAACACTGAAGCTTTCTTT.

This chain uses TRBV18 with TRBJ1-1; D call uncertain. Between the trimmed V and J ends, which lost 3 bases and 0 bases, there was a span of 8 bases. Germline V CDR1 and CDR2: KGHSH, LQKENI. This CDR3 contains 14 residues. The CDR3 nucleotides read TGTGCCAGCTCACCCTTGGAGCTGAACACTGAAGCTTTCTTT. Residues: CASSPLELNTEAFF.